Detailed here is one T cell receptor beta chain. This entry belongs to a study of CD8+ T cells in alopecia areata. Study as a whole: Treated patients received oral tofacitinib, 5 to 10 mg twice daily. Tofacitinib continued for 6 to 18 months and was then withheld for 6 months.

After isolation, RNA underwent reverse transcription to generate cDNA as the sequencing template. TCRdb's table, derived via immunoSEQ multiplex PCR, lists solely in-frame clones and lacks some. The sample contains about 150,000 clones, around 50% of which appear only once. This CDR3 contains 16 residues. Germline values: CDR1 SEHNR, CDR2 FQNEAQ (reference sequence). Trimming cost V 1 base and J 5 bases; bases outside gene matches: 4. Sequenced sample: CD4+ T cells sorted from blood. The chain employs TRBV7-9 and TRBJ2-1, with 11 bases lining up with TRBD2. The TCR comes from a human donor with alopecia areata. As DNA, the CDR3 is TGTGCCAGCAGCTTAGTACTAGCGGGAGACAACAATGAGCAGTTCTTC. Translated, it gives CASSLVLAGDNNEQFF.